The TCR beta chain under discussion was sequenced for a study of control samples from healthy donors and cancer patients. This CDR3 is 12 amino acids long. Germline CDR1 GTSNPN, CDR2 SVGIG (reference sequence). V gave up 5 bases and J gave up 1 base, with 8 bases separating them. Sequencing was performed with immunoSEQ multiplex PCR; in TCRdb, only in-frame clones are kept and a portion is missing. The table has some 130,000 clones, around 90% seen once; the top ten hold over 9%. This TCR was recovered from a man younger than 40 in good health. The sequencing input was blood. The V and J genes are TRBV30 and TRBJ1-1; D is ambiguous. CDR3 amino acids: CAWGRKNTEAFF. CDR3 nucleotide sequence: TGTGCCTGGGGACGGAAGAACACTGAAGCTTTCTTT.